This T cell receptor (beta chain) appears in the sequencing data of a study of T-cell reconstitution after alpha-beta-depleted transplantation in children. Study-level points and caveats: Expanded graft clones numbering several hundred reportedly gave rise to alpha-beta T cells about two months after transplant. T cells produced anew were the main source of T-cell counts and diversity one year after transplant.

This clonotype was observed a handful of times. The antigen is unknown. The library targeted TCRbeta and was prepared with unique molecular identifiers. TCRdb passed the PCR reads through MiXCR, listing each CDR3 protein once. The sample contains hundreds of thousands of distinct CDR3 sequences, roughly 13% of which appear only once. The CDR3 is made up of 14 amino acids. Germline CDR1 reads SGHDN; CDR2 reads FVKESK. V was pared by 0 bases and J by 10 bases, with 14 bases between. The chain combines TRBV14 with TRBJ2-3; D is ambiguous. Sequenced here: PBMCs, mostly from graft donor cells, sampled 360 days after TCRalphabeta/CD19-depleted stem cell transplant. This clonotype was obtained from a male patient between 10 and 17 years old who had a stem cell transplant for acute myeloid leukemia, so the T cells may come from the graft donor. CDR3: CASSQELILSAQYF. In DNA form, the CDR3 reads TGTGCCAGCAGCCAAGAACTCATTCTAAGTGCGCAGTATTTT.